This T cell receptor beta chain was sequenced for a study of spatial heterogeneity in lung cancer. Study conclusions and caveats: There was tracking of ubiquitous and regional nonsynonymous mutations by the respective counts of ubiquitous and regional expanded TCRs. Tumors with more nonsynonymous mutations had more expanded intratumoral alpha and beta TCRs.

The ends were cut back, 6 bases at V and 2 bases at J, with 17 bases in the middle. The CDR3 consists of 15 residues. The germline CDR1 and CDR2 sequences are MDHEN and SYDVKM. The sample holds many counts of this clonotype. Its antigen is unknown. One entry per CDR3 protein results from TCRdb running MiXCR on the 5' RACE reads. The data hold about 8,000 distinct CDR3 sequences, with over 7.5% observed a single time. The time point denotes: sample taken at primary tumor resection. Donors were around 70 untreated early-stage non-small cell lung cancer patients. In each case, whole RNA from tumor, nontumor lung or frozen PBMC was sequenced unsorted.

This clonotype was obtained from a male donor with early-stage non-small cell lung cancer. This rearrangement joins TRBV28 to TRBJ2-7, with D tentatively TRBD1 (6 bases). Sample: lung tumor tissue, taken at surgery. This CDR3 reads CASRLGQILTYEQYF. CDR3 coding DNA: TGTGCCAGCAGACTAGGACAGATCCTAACCTACGAGCAGTACTTC.